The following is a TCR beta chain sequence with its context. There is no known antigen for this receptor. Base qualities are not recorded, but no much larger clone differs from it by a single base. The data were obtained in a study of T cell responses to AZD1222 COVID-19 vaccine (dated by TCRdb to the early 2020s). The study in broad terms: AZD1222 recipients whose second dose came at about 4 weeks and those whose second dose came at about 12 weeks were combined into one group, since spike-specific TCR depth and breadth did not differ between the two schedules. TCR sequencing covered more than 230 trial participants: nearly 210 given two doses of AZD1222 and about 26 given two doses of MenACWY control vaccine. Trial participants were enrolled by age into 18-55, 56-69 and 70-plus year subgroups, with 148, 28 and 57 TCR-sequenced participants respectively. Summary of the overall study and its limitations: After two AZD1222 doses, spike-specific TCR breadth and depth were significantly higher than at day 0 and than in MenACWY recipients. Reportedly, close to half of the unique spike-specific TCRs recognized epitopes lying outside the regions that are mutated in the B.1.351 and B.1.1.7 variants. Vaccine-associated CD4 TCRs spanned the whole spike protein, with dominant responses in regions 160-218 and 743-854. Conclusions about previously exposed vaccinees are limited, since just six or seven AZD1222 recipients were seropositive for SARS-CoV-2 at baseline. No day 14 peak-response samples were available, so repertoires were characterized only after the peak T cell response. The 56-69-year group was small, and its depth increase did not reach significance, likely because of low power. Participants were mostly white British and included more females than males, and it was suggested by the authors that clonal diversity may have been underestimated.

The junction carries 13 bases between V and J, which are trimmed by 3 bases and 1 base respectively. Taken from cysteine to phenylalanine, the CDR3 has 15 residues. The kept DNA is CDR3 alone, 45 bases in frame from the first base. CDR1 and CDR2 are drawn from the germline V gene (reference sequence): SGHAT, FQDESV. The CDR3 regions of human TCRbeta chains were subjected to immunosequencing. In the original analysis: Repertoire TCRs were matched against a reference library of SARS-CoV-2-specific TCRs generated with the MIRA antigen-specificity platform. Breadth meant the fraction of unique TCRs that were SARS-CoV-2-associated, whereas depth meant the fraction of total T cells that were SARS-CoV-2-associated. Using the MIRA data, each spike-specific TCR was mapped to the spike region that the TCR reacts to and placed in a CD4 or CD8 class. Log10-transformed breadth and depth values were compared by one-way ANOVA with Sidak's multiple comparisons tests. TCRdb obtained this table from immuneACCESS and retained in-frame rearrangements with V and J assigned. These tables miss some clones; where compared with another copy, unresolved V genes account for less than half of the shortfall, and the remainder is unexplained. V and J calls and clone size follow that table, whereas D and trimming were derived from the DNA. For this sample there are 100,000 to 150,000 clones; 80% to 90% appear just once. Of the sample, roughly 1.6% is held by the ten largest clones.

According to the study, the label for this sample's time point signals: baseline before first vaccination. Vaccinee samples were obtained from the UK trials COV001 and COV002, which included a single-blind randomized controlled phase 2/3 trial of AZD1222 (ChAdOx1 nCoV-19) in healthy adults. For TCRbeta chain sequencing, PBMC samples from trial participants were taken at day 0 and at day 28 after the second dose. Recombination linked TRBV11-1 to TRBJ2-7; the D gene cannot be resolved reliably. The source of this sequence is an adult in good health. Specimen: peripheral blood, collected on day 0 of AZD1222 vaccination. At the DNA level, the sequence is TGTGCCAGCAGCTTCGTTGGCGGCGGTTCCTACGAGCAGTACTTC. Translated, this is CASSFVGGGSYEQYF.